The rows below give T cell receptor beta chains drawn from one sample of a study of long-term antiretroviral therapy in people with HIV. Only in-frame clones appear in the TCRdb table, and some are missing; sequencing was by immunoSEQ multiplex PCR. The table shows approximately 22,000 clones, with roughly 84% occurring only once. The sample in question was unsorted PBMCs, obtained 1.3 years after starting antiretroviral therapy. The receptors derive from a man aged 55 to 70 with HIV. Both conserved end residues are part of each CDR3. The D gene is left open where the match is weak. Size is stated for part of the rows, as once, few or many counts, or as a class when the clone is expanded.

d_gene: NA; v_gene: TRBV30; abundance: once; j_gene: TRBJ2-1; CDR3aa: CAWSFYNEQFF; CDR3nt: TGTGCCTGGAGTTTTTACAATGAGCAGTTCTTC
d_gene: NA; v_gene: TRBV10-3; abundance: NA; j_gene: TRBJ2-1; CDR3aa: CAIRGGDSQPLNEQFF; CDR3nt: TGTGCCATCAGGGGGGGCGACAGTCAACCGCTAAATGAGCAGTTCTTC
d_gene: NA; v_gene: TRBV29-1; abundance: NA; j_gene: TRBJ1-2; CDR3aa: CSGLGGDYGYTF; CDR3nt: TGCAGCGGGCTGGGCGGGGACTATGGCTACACCTTC
d_gene: NA; v_gene: TRBV5-1; abundance: NA; j_gene: TRBJ1-2; CDR3aa: CASSLGLTTYGYTF; CDR3nt: TGCGCCAGCAGCCTAGGACTGACTACCTATGGCTACACCTTC
d_gene: TRBD2; v_gene: TRBV6-5; abundance: few; j_gene: TRBJ2-3; CDR3aa: CASSYLGEGISDTQYF; CDR3nt: TGTGCCAGCAGTTACTTGGGGGAGGGGATTTCAGATACGCAGTATTTT
d_gene: NA; v_gene: TRBV6-5; abundance: NA; j_gene: TRBJ1-4; CDR3aa: CASSYVQGYEKLFF; CDR3nt: TGTGCCAGCAGTTACGTACAGGGATATGAAAAACTGTTTTTT
d_gene: TRBD2; v_gene: TRBV7-3; abundance: NA; j_gene: TRBJ2-1; CDR3aa: CASSYGGTSNEQFF; CDR3nt: TGTGCCAGCAGCTACGGGGGGACTTCCAATGAGCAGTTCTTC
d_gene: TRBD1; v_gene: TRBV6-5; abundance: NA; j_gene: TRBJ1-2; CDR3aa: CASIGTGPYYGYTF; CDR3nt: TGTGCCAGCATAGGGACAGGCCCGTACTATGGCTACACCTTC
d_gene: NA; v_gene: TRBV18; abundance: NA; j_gene: TRBJ2-3; CDR3aa: CASSRARGSDTQYF; CDR3nt: TGTGCCAGCTCTCGGGCCCGAGGGTCAGATACGCAGTATTTT
d_gene: TRBD1; v_gene: TRBV6-1; abundance: NA; j_gene: TRBJ2-7; CDR3aa: CASSERQGSYEQYF; CDR3nt: TGTGCCAGCAGTGAGCGACAGGGCTCCTACGAGCAGTACTTC
d_gene: NA; v_gene: TRBV9; abundance: NA; j_gene: TRBJ2-7; CDR3aa: CASSVGLASSYEQYF; CDR3nt: TGTGCCAGCAGCGTAGGGCTAGCCAGTAGCTACGAGCAGTACTTC